This T cell receptor (beta chain) was found in a study of early T cells in non-severe SARS-CoV-2 infection. CDR1 and CDR2 (germline): MNHEY, SVGEGT. Trimming left V 3 bases short and J 2 bases short, with 12 bases between. The CDR3 covers 15 residues. This clonotype has ten or more counts. Via MiXCR, TCRdb re-called the 5' RACE reads, giving one row per CDR3 protein. The table includes tens of thousands of distinct CDR3 sequences, 5.6% detected once. Material: whole blood. The receptor was derived from an adult who was a healthcare worker with PCR-confirmed SARS-CoV-2 infection or an uninfected control (not recorded which). The chain is built from TRBV6-2 or TRBV6-3 and TRBJ2-3, with D perhaps TRBD2 (5 bases). The CDR3 sequence: CASSYLGGYTDTQYF. The CDR3 bases are TGTGCCAGCAGTTATTTAGGCGGGTACACAGATACGCAGTATTTT.